The rows below give T cell receptor beta chains drawn from one sample of a study of blood T cell repertoires in COVID-19. Assay used: immunoSEQ multiplex PCR; TCRdb lists only in-frame clones, some missing. This sample carries under 300,000 clones, about 86% of them seen once, and the ten largest clones take roughly 3.3%. Sequencing used PBMCs or T cells enriched from blood (not recorded which). The receptors shown here come from a woman aged 40 to 55 with acute COVID-19. Both conserved end residues are part of each CDR3. The D gene is left open where the match is weak. Size is stated for part of the rows, as once, few or many counts, or as a class when the clone is expanded.

clone_size: NA
d_call: NA
j_call: TRBJ2-3
v_call: TRBV24-1
cdr3_nt: TGTGCCACCAGTGATATGGCGGGAGAGGGGGCAGATACGCAGTATTTT
cdr3_aa: CATSDMAGEGADTQYF

clone_size: NA
d_call: TRBD1
j_call: TRBJ1-5
v_call: TRBV6-5
cdr3_nt: TGTGCCAGCAGACCGACAGGGGACAGCAATCAGCCCCAGCATTTT
cdr3_aa: CASRPTGDSNQPQHF

clone_size: NA
d_call: NA
j_call: TRBJ2-2
v_call: TRBV29-1
cdr3_nt: TGCAGCGTTGAAGGTTCAAACACCGGGGAGCTGTTTTTT
cdr3_aa: CSVEGSNTGELFF

clone_size: once
d_call: NA
j_call: TRBJ1-2
v_call: TRBV5-1
cdr3_nt: TGCGCCAGCAGCTTGACCGGGGAAGGTAGTAGGTTCTTC
cdr3_aa: CASSLTGEGSRFF

clone_size: NA
d_call: NA
j_call: TRBJ1-3
v_call: TRBV7-9
cdr3_nt: TGTGCCAGCACCCCTCTCAGGGGAGAAAACACCATATATTTT
cdr3_aa: CASTPLRGENTIYF

clone_size: NA
d_call: TRBD2
j_call: TRBJ2-1
v_call: TRBV11-2
cdr3_nt: TGTGCCAGCAGCTTATCTAGCGGGAGCTACAATGAGCAGTTCTTC
cdr3_aa: CASSLSSGSYNEQFF

clone_size: once
d_call: TRBD2
j_call: TRBJ2-1
v_call: TRBV5-1
cdr3_nt: TGCGCCAGCAGCGGAGGGACTAGCGGGAGGTTGGGTGAGCAGTTCTTC
cdr3_aa: CASSGGTSGRLGEQFF

clone_size: NA
d_call: TRBD2
j_call: TRBJ2-2
v_call: TRBV29-1
cdr3_nt: TGCAGCGTTGAAGCGTTAGCGGGGACCGGGGAGCTGTTTTTT
cdr3_aa: CSVEALAGTGELFF

clone_size: NA
d_call: NA
j_call: TRBJ2-1
v_call: TRBV7-9
cdr3_nt: TGTGCCAGCAGCTTAGTAGGGGGAGAGGGTTACAATGAGCAGTTCTTC
cdr3_aa: CASSLVGGEGYNEQFF

clone_size: once
d_call: TRBD2
j_call: TRBJ2-7
v_call: TRBV4-2
cdr3_nt: TGTGCCAGCAGCCAAGAGGCGACTAGCGGGGGCGAGCAGTGCTTC
cdr3_aa: CASSQEATSGGEQCF

clone_size: NA
d_call: TRBD2
j_call: TRBJ2-1
v_call: TRBV6-5
cdr3_nt: TGTGCCAGCAGAACCGGACTAGTCGACAATGAGCAGTTCTTC
cdr3_aa: CASRTGLVDNEQFF

clone_size: NA
d_call: TRBD1
j_call: TRBJ1-2
v_call: TRBV28
cdr3_nt: TGTGCCAGCAGGACAGGGGGGTCCAACTATGGCTACACCTTC
cdr3_aa: CASRTGGSNYGYTF

clone_size: NA
d_call: TRBD1
j_call: TRBJ1-2
v_call: TRBV27
cdr3_nt: TGTGCCAGCAGTTCCGTCCCTAGGACAGGGAAAGGCTACACCTTC
cdr3_aa: CASSSVPRTGKGYTF

clone_size: once
d_call: TRBD1
j_call: TRBJ2-7
v_call: TRBV24-1
cdr3_nt: TGTGCCACCGGTGGGACAGGCAGTGGGTCTAGAAGCTACGAGCAGTACTTC
cdr3_aa: CATGGTGSGSRSYEQYF

clone_size: NA
d_call: NA
j_call: TRBJ1-1
v_call: TRBV5-1
cdr3_nt: TGCGCCAGCAGCTTGGGCTCCGGAGGGACTGAAGCTTTCTTT
cdr3_aa: CASSLGSGGTEAFF

clone_size: once
d_call: NA
j_call: TRBJ1-2
v_call: TRBV4-2
cdr3_nt: TGTGCCAGCAGCCCTGGAGGGCTCATCTATGGCTACACCTTC
cdr3_aa: CASSPGGLIYGYTF

clone_size: NA
d_call: TRBD1
j_call: TRBJ1-6
v_call: TRBV27
cdr3_nt: TGTGCCAGCAGTATCCGACAGGGTGAGGGTAATTCACCCCTCCACTTT
cdr3_aa: CASSIRQGEGNSPLHF

clone_size: NA
d_call: TRBD1
j_call: TRBJ1-2
v_call: TRBV9
cdr3_nt: TGTGCCAGCAGCATCAACAGGGGTGACAACTATGGCTACACCTTC
cdr3_aa: CASSINRGDNYGYTF

clone_size: NA
d_call: TRBD2
j_call: TRBJ2-7
v_call: TRBV24-1
cdr3_nt: TGTGCCACCAGTGATCACTTAGCGGGAGGAACCTACGAGCAGTACTTC
cdr3_aa: CATSDHLAGGTYEQYF

clone_size: NA
d_call: TRBD2
j_call: TRBJ2-1
v_call: TRBV7-9
cdr3_nt: TGTGCCAGCAGCCGGGGGGGCAATGAGCAGTTCTTC
cdr3_aa: CASSRGGNEQFF

clone_size: NA
d_call: NA
j_call: TRBJ2-7
v_call: TRBV11-3
cdr3_nt: TGTGCCAGCAGCTTAGGCCCGGACATCTCCTACGAGCAGTACTTC
cdr3_aa: CASSLGPDISYEQYF

clone_size: NA
d_call: NA
j_call: TRBJ2-5
v_call: TRBV19
cdr3_nt: TGTGCCAGTAGTATAGGGGGGGAGCACCAAGAGACCCAGTACTTC
cdr3_aa: CASSIGGEHQETQYF

clone_size: NA
d_call: TRBD2
j_call: TRBJ2-2
v_call: TRBV7-6
cdr3_nt: TGTGCCAGCAGCTCGGGACTAGCGCACTTCGGGGACACCGGGGAGCTGTTTTTT
cdr3_aa: CASSSGLAHFGDTGELFF

clone_size: NA
d_call: TRBD2
j_call: TRBJ2-1
v_call: TRBV7-2
cdr3_nt: TGTGCCAGCAGCGCAAGTCGAGGGGCTAGCGGGCGGGATGAGCAGTTCTTC
cdr3_aa: CASSASRGASGRDEQFF

clone_size: NA
d_call: NA
j_call: TRBJ2-7
v_call: TRBV7-9
cdr3_nt: TGTGCCAGCAGCCTACAGGCCGACCGCTACGAGCAGTACTTC
cdr3_aa: CASSLQADRYEQYF

clone_size: few
d_call: NA
j_call: TRBJ1-5
v_call: TRBV19
cdr3_nt: TGTGCCAGTAGTTTCGGGGGAAGGGGCAATCAGCCCCAGCATTTT
cdr3_aa: CASSFGGRGNQPQHF

clone_size: NA
d_call: NA
j_call: TRBJ1-1
v_call: TRBV11-3
cdr3_nt: TGTGCCAGCAGCTTAGATTTCGGGGGGACTGAAGCTTTCTTT
cdr3_aa: CASSLDFGGTEAFF

clone_size: NA
d_call: TRBD2
j_call: TRBJ2-1
v_call: TRBV11-2
cdr3_nt: TGTGCCAGCAGCTTAGATCGGAGCGGGAGGGCGGTTGAGCAGTTCTTC
cdr3_aa: CASSLDRSGRAVEQFF

clone_size: NA
d_call: TRBD2
j_call: TRBJ2-3
v_call: TRBV5-1
cdr3_nt: TGCGCCAGCAGTTTGGTAGCGGGTACCGGAACAGATACGCAGTATTTT
cdr3_aa: CASSLVAGTGTDTQYF

clone_size: NA
d_call: NA
j_call: TRBJ1-5
v_call: TRBV24-1
cdr3_nt: TGTGCCACCAGTGAACAGGGTAACCAGCCCCAGCATTTT
cdr3_aa: CATSEQGNQPQHF

clone_size: NA
d_call: TRBD2
j_call: TRBJ2-1
v_call: TRBV5-1
cdr3_nt: TGCGCCAGCAGCCCCGGACTAGCGTACAATGAGCAGTTCTTC
cdr3_aa: CASSPGLAYNEQFF

clone_size: NA
d_call: NA
j_call: TRBJ1-5
v_call: TRBV19
cdr3_nt: TGTGCCAGTAGTATAAGGGGGGGATTTGGAAGGACCCAGCATTTT
cdr3_aa: CASSIRGGFGRTQHF

clone_size: once
d_call: NA
j_call: TRBJ2-1
v_call: TRBV10-3
cdr3_nt: TGTGCCATCAGTGAGCGGGAATACAATGAGCAGTTCTTC
cdr3_aa: CAISEREYNEQFF

clone_size: NA
d_call: NA
j_call: TRBJ1-1
v_call: TRBV20-1
cdr3_nt: TGCAGTGCTAGTGTCGGTATGAACACTGAAGCTTTCTTT
cdr3_aa: CSASVGMNTEAFF

clone_size: NA
d_call: NA
j_call: TRBJ1-3
v_call: TRBV7-9
cdr3_nt: TGTGCCAGCAGGTACAGGGACTCTGGAAACACCATATATTTT
cdr3_aa: CASRYRDSGNTIYF

clone_size: NA
d_call: NA
j_call: TRBJ2-7
v_call: TRBV11-3
cdr3_nt: TGTGCCAGCAGCCAGAAGCGGGTTGGGCTCTACGAGCAGTACTTC
cdr3_aa: CASSQKRVGLYEQYF

clone_size: NA
d_call: TRBD2
j_call: TRBJ2-1
v_call: TRBV4-1
cdr3_nt: TGCGCCAGCAGCCAAGATCTTGGCGGGAGTTTTAATGAGCAGTTCTTC
cdr3_aa: CASSQDLGGSFNEQFF

clone_size: NA
d_call: TRBD2
j_call: TRBJ2-7
v_call: TRBV29-1
cdr3_nt: TGCAGCGTTCTCTCCGGGGGGGTCTTCGAGCAGTACTTC
cdr3_aa: CSVLSGGVFEQYF